These T cell receptor beta chains were read from a single sample in a study of technical replicates of blood from several donors. TCRdb keeps only in-frame clones here, not all; method: immunoSEQ multiplex PCR. This table holds approximately 100,000 clones, approximately 96% found once. The material sequenced was T cells isolated from PBMCs. The source of these receptors is a human donor in good health. Both conserved end residues are part of each CDR3. Where a row states a size, it is once, few, many or the class of an expanded clone; other rows omit it.

clone size,V gene,CDR3 length,J gene,CDR3 protein
.,TRBV25-1,12,TRBJ2-1,CASRSTGTEQFF
.,TRBV20-1,11,TRBJ2-1,CSAAPRDGQFF
.,TRBV29-1,13,TRBJ2-2,CSVPGQNTGELFF
.,TRBV2,13,TRBJ1-2,CASGEPEAVGYTF
once,TRBV7-9,10,TRBJ1-2,CASSSGGYTF
.,TRBV6-6,16,TRBJ1-4,CASSLPGQGAREKLFF
.,TRBV9,16,TRBJ1-2,CASSPRTGTANYGYTF
.,TRBV6-5,14,TRBJ1-1,CASSYNSPSTEAFF
.,TRBV9,15,TRBJ2-7,CASSAGGWSSYEQYF
.,TRBV28,17,TRBJ1-1,CASSLYTSGTGNTEAFF
.,TRBV7-9,15,TRBJ2-5,CASSATSGRNETQYF
.,TRBV28,14,TRBJ2-3,CASSSPGGTDTQYF
.,TRBV27,15,TRBJ1-1,CASSPPPGKNTEAFF
.,TRBV27,21,TRBJ2-1,CASRNFGFGNSGGLPYNEQFF
.,TRBV25-1,15,TRBJ2-6,CASSDGAAGANVLTF
.,TRBV23-1,16,TRBJ2-3,CASTQPEGVGTDTQYF
.,TRBV6-1,19,TRBJ1-4,CASSEALRGFAGVGEKLFF
.,TRBV18,13,TRBJ2-7,CASSVSGPYEQYF
.,TRBV12-5,17,TRBJ2-1,CASGQRGGSKTYNEQFF
.,TRBV19,16,TRBJ2-7,CASSMQLAGDTYEQYF
.,TRBV20-1,11,TRBJ2-7,CTCLDRYEQYF
.,TRBV21-1,15,TRBJ2-1,CAPGTEIIEDNEQFF
.,TRBV5-6,16,TRBJ1-2,CASSPIPGQGNYGYTF
.,TRBV27,14,TRBJ1-1,CASSFGHLNTEAFF
.,TRBV14,17,TRBJ2-1,CASSRKAGTAPYNEQFF
.,TRBV7-6,15,TRBJ2-3,CASSNSGGSTDTQYF
.,TRBV18,14,TRBJ2-1,CASSPPGQYNEQFF
.,TRBV6-1,14,TRBJ1-6,CASSENRGNSPLHF
.,TRBV7-6,15,TRBJ2-2,CASSPSGRKTGELFF
.,TRBV4-2,15,TRBJ2-1,CASSLRQGGNNEQFF
.,TRBV10-2,13,TRBJ2-7,CASRPSGGYEQYF
.,TRBV15,17,TRBJ2-5,CATSRGLADRGQETQYF
.,TRBV2,15,TRBJ2-5,CASAGLPSYQETQYF
few,TRBV6-6,14,TRBJ2-7,CASSYWPPATEQYF
.,TRBV7-2,12,TRBJ1-5,CASSLEGWAQHF
.,TRBV2,15,TRBJ2-7,CASSGGTTEIGEQYF
.,TRBV5-1,12,TRBJ2-7,CASSLDHYEQYF
.,TRBV19,15,TRBJ2-3,CASSIGLRGQDTQYF
.,TRBV28,14,TRBJ2-7,CASSLTSGGYEQYF
once,TRBV15,19,TRBJ1-5,CATSSDRGHWSYSNQPQHF
once,TRBV9,16,TRBJ2-5,CASSVEGGAIQETQYF
.,TRBV6-5,14,TRBJ1-6,CASRLSGYNSPLHF
.,TRBV21-1,15,TRBJ2-1,CASSPGQDDFDEQFF
.,TRBV11-3,15,TRBJ1-1,CASSPTGGQITEAFF